The 30 T cell receptor beta chains below were found in one sample sequenced in a study of blood T cells in healthy people across ages. The authors ran a second PCR of about 7 to 12 cycles using a sample-barcoded 5' primer and a J-beta primer mix. Using its own MiXCR run on the 5' RACE reads, TCRdb lists one record per CDR3 protein. This sample has 590,000 or so distinct CDR3 sequences; roughly 31% occur once, and the top ten carry roughly 14%. The sample taken for sequencing was blood. These receptors were obtained from a woman of 80 years or more in good health.

This clonotype was counted ten times or more. In nucleotides, the CDR3 is TGTGCCAGCAGGGAAGGGGGGGTGTACAATGAGCAGTTCTTC. The encoded protein is CASREGGVYNEQFF. J is TRBJ2-1 and V is TRBV7-6; D may be TRBD2 (7 bases). The ends were cut back, 6 bases at V and 4 bases at J, with 13 bases in the middle. Germline CDR1 and CDR2: SGHVS and FNYEAQ. This CDR3 region has 14 residues.

A remark on this clonotype: A clone one base away is much larger, so this may be a read error. The gene calls are TRBV18 and TRBJ2-7; D unclear. This CDR3 region has 14 residues. Germline CDR1 reads KGHSH; CDR2 reads LQKENI. V gave up 3 bases and J gave up 5 bases, with 14 bases separating them. CDR3 nucleotide sequence: TGTGCCAGCTCACCGGTGGCCACGCTAAACGAGCAGTACTTC. It translates to CASSPVATLNEQYF.

This clonotype was counted many times. The chain carries TRBV24-1 and TRBJ2-1; 10 nucleotides align to TRBD2. The V and J ends lost 5 bases and 5 bases, in that order; junction bases with no gene match: 8. The CDR3 has 16 residues. CDR1 and CDR2 (germline): KGHDR, SFDVKD. The CDR3, as DNA: TGTGCCACCAGTGTGTCGGTAGCGGGGGGCAACAATGAGCAGTTCTTC. It yields the protein CATSVSVAGGNNEQFF.

This clonotype was seen at least ten times. The chain links TRBV7-2 to TRBJ1-2; D is perhaps TRBD1 (6 bases). CDR3 length: 13 amino acids. Trimming left V 5 bases short and J 3 bases short, with 10 bases between. Germline CDR1 is SGHTA and CDR2 is FQGNSA. This CDR3 reads CASSKDSYYGYTF. The DNA for the CDR3 is TGTGCCAGCAGCAAGGACAGTTACTATGGCTACACCTTC.

This clonotype was recorded many times. The chain carries TRBV2 and TRBJ2-7; D remains unclear. Germline loops: CDR1 SNHLY, CDR2 FYNNEI. V was cut by 7 bases and J by 3 bases, with 10 bases left in between. The CDR3 runs 12 residues. The chain's CDR3 is CASTQNSYEQYF. For the CDR3, the DNA is TGTGCCAGCACCCAGAACAGCTACGAGCAGTACTTC. The full variable domain, rest sourced from reference TRBV2 and TRBJ2-7, is EPEVTQTPSHQVTQMGQEVILRCVPISNHLYFYWYRQILGQKVEFLVSFYNNEISEKSEIFDDQFSVERPDGSNFTLKIRSTKLEDSAMYFCASTQNSYEQYFGPGTRLTVT.

The sample holds a few counts of this clonotype. A read error may be the cause here, since a much bigger clone is one base away. The chain employs TRBV6-2 or TRBV6-3 and TRBJ2-7; TRBD2 aligns across 11 bases. Germline trimming cut 5 bases from V and 7 bases from J; bases unmatched to any gene: 19. Germline values: CDR1 MNHEY, CDR2 SVGEGT. This CDR3 has 18 residues. CDR3 DNA sequence: TGTGCCAGCAGTGGTACTAGCGGGGGACCTCCAGGCGTCGATGAGCAGTACTTC. This translates into CASSGTSGGPPGVDEQYF.

The V and J genes are TRBV12-3 or TRBV12-4 and TRBJ1-6, with D uncertain. The V end was cut by 7 bases, the J end by 5 bases, with 15 bases between. The CDR3 is 15 residues long. Here the CDR3 reads CASTVYGGNNSPLHF. CDR3 sequence (DNA): TGTGCCAGCACCGTTTACGGTGGGAATAATTCACCCCTCCACTTT.

The chain recombines TRBV20-1 with TRBJ2-7, with D tentatively TRBD1 or TRBD2 (5 bases each). Germline lookup yields CDR1 DFQATT and CDR2 SNEGSKA (reference sequence). V lost 6 bases to trimming and J lost 3 bases, with 21 bases between them. CDR3 length: 15 amino acids. The CDR3 DNA reads TGCAGTGCCGCCCCGGGGCCAGGCGGACGCTACGAGCAGTACTTC. This codes for CSAAPGPGGRYEQYF.

The table lists this clonotype with a few counts. This may come from a read error, since a much larger clone is one base off. This chain links TRBV12-3 or TRBV12-4 with TRBJ2-7; weak D call: TRBD1 (6 bases). The CDR3 spans 15 residues. Deletions cut 2 bases from V and 2 bases from J, with 13 bases between. CDR3: CASSLLGGRTYEQYF. The CDR3 DNA reads as TGTGCCAGCAGTTTATTAGGGGGACGAACCTACGAGCAGTACTTC.

As for this clonotype: This may come from a read error, since a much larger clone is one base off. V and J are TRBV5-1 and TRBJ2-5, with D perhaps TRBD1 (6 bases). The CDR3 spans 16 residues. V was pared by 4 bases and J by 11 bases, with 27 bases between. The germline V gene encodes CDR1 SGHRS and CDR2 YFSETQ. Here the CDR3 reads CASSLGHQSSHNEQYF. CDR3 sequence (DNA): TGCGCCAGCAGCCTGGGACACCAGAGCTCCCACAATGAGCAGTACTTC.

Notes on this clonotype: A much larger clonotype is one base distant, so this may be a read error. The V and J genes are TRBV15 and TRBJ2-3; D uncertain. Per germline, CDR1 LNHNV and CDR2 YYDKDF (reference sequence). CDR3 size: 14 residues. Here the CDR3 DNA reads TGTGCCACCAGCAGAGATACCCCAAAAGATACGCGGTATTTT. It codes for CATSRDTPKDTRYF.

This clonotype was seen only a few times. Possible read error: a much larger clone is one base away. The chain joins TRBV4-3 to TRBJ2-5; the D gene could be TRBD1 or TRBD2 (6 bases each). Germline loops: CDR1 LGHNA, CDR2 YSLEER. This CDR3 is built from 16 residues. V gave up 0 bases and J gave up 11 bases, with 22 bases separating them. Here the CDR3 reads CASSQDVGGPWDEQYF. CDR3 in DNA: TGCGCCAGCAGCCAAGATGTGGGGGGCCCGTGGGATGAGCAGTACTTC.

Ten or more counts support this clonotype. The chain couples TRBV25-1 to TRBJ2-5, with 10 bases aligning to TRBD1. Germline V gives CDR1 MGHDK, CDR2 SYGVNS. Trimming took 4 bases from V and 4 from J; bases not matched to a gene: 3. The CDR3 extends over 14 amino acids. The DNA of the CDR3 is TGTGCCAGCAGTGCCGGGACAGGGGTAGAGACCCAGTACTTC. Translating it yields CASSAGTGVETQYF.

As for this clonotype: One base away lies a much larger clone, so this may be a sequencing read error. V is TRBV3-1 and J is TRBJ2-3, with 7 bases matching TRBD2. The CDR3 has 13 residues. Germline lookup yields CDR1 LGHDT and CDR2 YNNKEL (reference sequence). Trimming at V came to 4 bases and at J to 8 bases, leaving 6 bases not matched to a gene. CDR3 sequence: CASSPVGLGTQYF. For the CDR3, the DNA is TGTGCCAGCAGCCCGGTCGGACTAGGTACGCAGTATTTT.

This clonotype occurred a few times. The rearrangement joins TRBV20-1 to TRBJ1-6; no clear D gene. Between the trimmed V and J ends, which lost 3 bases and 7 bases, there was a span of 16 bases. Germline V CDR1 and CDR2: DFQATT, SNEGSKA (reference sequence). The CDR3 spans 15 residues. The CDR3 loop is CSARAPALGNSPLHF. As DNA, the CDR3 is TGCAGTGCTAGGGCCCCAGCACTTGGCAATTCACCCCTCCACTTT.

A note on this clonotype: A much bigger clone sits one base away, suggesting this may be a read error. This rearrangement joins TRBV7-8 to TRBJ2-1; 8 bases match TRBD2. V shed 5 bases, J shed 9 bases, and the junction held 21 bases outside the gene matches. The CDR3 spans 18 residues. Germline V gene sequence: CDR1 SGHVS, CDR2 FQNEAQ. The CDR3 protein is CASSPGGGRASLTGEQFF. CDR3 DNA sequence: TGTGCCAGCAGCCCCGGGGGGGGCCGGGCCTCGTTGACCGGTGAGCAGTTCTTC.

The table lists this clonotype with a few counts. This chain connects TRBV20-1 to TRBJ2-3, with TRBD1 identical over 7 bases. The germline gives CDR1 DFQATT, CDR2 SNEGSKA (reference sequence). The V segment lost 6 bases and the J segment 0 bases; nucleotides outside the gene matches: 6. CDR3 length equals 14 residues. This CDR3 reads CSALPGQSTDTQYF. CDR3 nucleotides: TGCAGTGCGCTCCCGGGACAGAGCACAGATACGCAGTATTTT.

Ten or more counts support this clonotype. A read error may be the cause here, since a much bigger clone is one base away. The V and J genes are TRBV11-1 and TRBJ2-5; D perhaps matches TRBD1 (5 bases). Per germline, CDR1 SGHAT and CDR2 FQDESV (reference sequence). Trimming removed 2 bases from V and 11 bases from J, with 15 bases in between. CDR3 size: 13 residues. CDR3 amino acids: CASSLSGYGEQYF. CDR3 coding DNA: TGTGCCAGCAGCTTATCAGGGTACGGTGAGCAGTACTTC.

Many counts were recorded for this clonotype. The chain recombines TRBV15 with TRBJ2-7; perhaps D is TRBD1 or TRBD2 (7 bases each). The CDR3 runs 15 residues. Germline V gives CDR1 LNHNV, CDR2 YYDKDF (reference sequence). With 5 bases removed from V and 3 bases from J, the gap between germline ends came to 17 bases. The CDR3: CATSSGGTEVYEQYF. The CDR3 nucleotides are TGTGCCACCAGCTCCGGGGGGACAGAAGTCTACGAGCAGTACTTC.

The table lists this clonotype with many counts. The V call is TRBV29-1, the J call TRBJ1-2, with a tentative D call TRBD1 (5 bases). The germline V and J ends were trimmed by 2 bases and 8 bases, with 12 bases remaining between them. Germline-derived CDR1 and CDR2 are SQVTM and ANQGSEA. This CDR3 has 12 residues. The CDR3 loop is CSVEPTVGGYTF. The DNA of the CDR3 is TGCAGCGTTGAACCGACAGTTGGAGGCTACACCTTC.

This clonotype has a count of ten or more. The chain recombines TRBV10-3 with TRBJ2-3, with 10 bases fitting TRBD2. Germline CDR1 is ENHRY and CDR2 is SYGVKD. This CDR3 is 14 amino acids long. Trimming removed 5 bases from V and 5 bases from J; junction bases left unmatched: 4. CDR3: CAISKASGGDTQYF. CDR3 in DNA: TGTGCCATCAGTAAGGCTAGCGGGGGAGATACGCAGTATTTT.

The table lists this clonotype with many counts. This rearrangement joins TRBV20-1 to TRBJ2-3; no firm D call. V lost 7 bases to trimming and J lost 5 bases, with 19 bases between them. Germline loops: CDR1 DFQATT, CDR2 SNEGSKA (reference sequence). The length of the CDR3 is 14 residues. The CDR3 DNA follows: TGCAGTGTAAGCCTGGATTTTCCCCTAGATACGCAGTATTTT. Protein: CSVSLDFPLDTQYF.

A few counts support this clonotype. This chain uses TRBV24-1 with TRBJ2-1; D is ambiguous. The CDR3 sequence is 15 residues long. Germline V gene data show CDR1 as KGHDR and CDR2 as SFDVKD. Trimming cost V 2 bases and J 2 bases, with 9 bases left between them. In nucleotides, the CDR3 is TGTGCCACCAGTGATTCGCTCGTCCCCTACAATGAGCAGTTCTTC. Amino acids: CATSDSLVPYNEQFF.

This clonotype came up a few times. The gene calls are TRBV2 and TRBJ2-5; D uncertain. CDR1 and CDR2 from the germline V gene are SNHLY and FYNNEI. Trimming took off 0 bases at V and 3 bases at J, with 8 bases between the two ends. The CDR3 spans 14 residues. The CDR3 bases are TGTGCCAGCAGTGAAGCGCGCTGGAAAGAGACCCAGTACTTC. It is translated as CASSEARWKETQYF.

This clonotype was seen ten or more times. A much larger clone sits a single nucleotide away, making a read error possible. The chain carries TRBV20-1 and TRBJ2-7, with D maybe TRBD2 (6 bases). Per the germline V gene, CDR1 is DFQATT and CDR2 is SNEGSKA (reference sequence). Trimming took off 7 bases at V and 6 bases at J, with 31 bases between the two ends. The CDR3 spans 17 residues. The DNA of the CDR3 is TGCAGTGGTGACGGGACGTCGAGTCCGGAGGGGTGCGGCGAGCAGTACTTC. This gives the protein CSGDGTSSPEGCGEQYF.

This clonotype was recorded a few times. A much larger clone lies one base from this, so it may be a read error. The V and J genes are TRBV29-1 and TRBJ2-5; 8 bases are a match to TRBD1. Germline V gives CDR1 SQVTM, CDR2 ANQGSEA. The CDR3 sequence is 13 residues long. V dropped 7 bases and J dropped 11; count of bases not matched to a gene: 15. In DNA, the CDR3 is TGCAGCGGCCGGGACAGGATAGACAATGAGCAGTACTTC. Translation: CSGRDRIDNEQYF.

This clonotype was seen only a few times. The chain carries TRBV28 and TRBJ1-2; TRBD1 matches at 7 bases. Per the germline V gene, CDR1 is MDHEN and CDR2 is SYDVKM. V lost 5 bases to trimming and J lost 8 bases; unmatched junction nucleotides: 8. There are 13 residues in the CDR3. The chain's CDR3 is CASSPDRVEGYTF. CDR3 DNA: TGTGCCAGCAGTCCTGACAGGGTGGAAGGCTACACCTTC.

V usage is TRBV18 and J usage is TRBJ1-5; D is unresolved. In germline, CDR1 is KGHSH, CDR2 LQKENI. Trimming took off 3 bases at V and 2 bases at J, with 5 bases between the two ends. The CDR3 is 13 amino acids. The CDR3 nucleotides read TGTGCCAGCTCACCGTCGGGCAATCAGCCCCAGCATTTT. It codes for CASSPSGNQPQHF.

Ten or more counts support this clonotype. The rearrangement uses TRBV12-3 or TRBV12-4 and TRBJ2-2, with D uncertain. Trimming removed 6 bases at V and 3 bases at J, with 8 bases between. There are 13 residues in the CDR3. CDR3 nucleotides: TGTGCCAGCAGCCGCGATTACACCGGGGAGCTGTTTTTT. It is translated as CASSRDYTGELFF.

This clonotype came up a few times. A much more abundant neighbour one base away suggests this may be a read error. The V call is TRBV7-2, the J call TRBJ2-7, with no clear D. The CDR3 covers 12 residues. V dropped 1 base and J dropped 10 bases, with 11 bases sitting between them. Germline CDR1 is SGHTA and CDR2 is FQGNSA. CDR3 DNA sequence: TGTGCCAGCAGCTTAGTGGACGAGGCCCAGTACTTC. Translated: CASSLVDEAQYF.